The rows below give T cell receptor beta chains drawn from one sample of a study of blood T cell repertoires in COVID-19. TCRdb's table, derived via immunoSEQ multiplex PCR, lists solely in-frame clones and lacks some. The repertoire consists of roughly 150,000 clones, with roughly four fifths occurring once and the leading ten covering 10% to 15%. The material sequenced was peripheral blood. The receptors originated from a man between 65 and 85 years old who had recovered from COVID-19. The CDR3 runs from the conserved cysteine through the conserved F or W. D genes are given only for firm matches. The listing skips clone size in some rows; elsewhere it reads once, few, many or a size class.

CDR3nt: TGTGCCAGTAGTACGGGAGCTGGAAACACCATATATTTT
CDR3aa: CASSTGAGNTIYF
v_gene: TRBV19
abundance: NA
d_gene: NA
j_gene: TRBJ1-3

CDR3nt: TGTGCCTGGAGTTCTCCCTACGAGCAGTACTTC
CDR3aa: CAWSSPYEQYF
v_gene: TRBV30
abundance: NA
d_gene: NA
j_gene: TRBJ2-7

CDR3nt: TGTGCCAGCAGCTCGACAGGGGTGGAGACCCAGTACTTC
CDR3aa: CASSSTGVETQYF
v_gene: TRBV11-3
abundance: NA
d_gene: TRBD1
j_gene: TRBJ2-5

CDR3nt: TGTGCCAGCACCTCAGGGGTAGGGGACACTGAAGCTTTCTTT
CDR3aa: CASTSGVGDTEAFF
v_gene: TRBV3-1/TRBV3-2
abundance: NA
d_gene: NA
j_gene: TRBJ1-1

CDR3nt: TGTGCCAGCAGCGGTGGTAGTGAGCAGTTCTTC
CDR3aa: CASSGGSEQFF
v_gene: TRBV9
abundance: NA
d_gene: NA
j_gene: TRBJ2-1

CDR3nt: TGTGCCAGTAGTAAACAGGGGAGCACAGATACGCAGTATTTT
CDR3aa: CASSKQGSTDTQYF
v_gene: TRBV19
abundance: once
d_gene: TRBD1
j_gene: TRBJ2-3

CDR3nt: TGTGCCAGCTCAGCCGGGACAAACCAAGAGACCCAGTACTTC
CDR3aa: CASSAGTNQETQYF
v_gene: TRBV18
abundance: NA
d_gene: NA
j_gene: TRBJ2-5

CDR3nt: TGCAGCGTTGAAGATCGGGTCGGCGCTCCTAACGAGCAGTACTTC
CDR3aa: CSVEDRVGAPNEQYF
v_gene: TRBV29-1
abundance: NA
d_gene: NA
j_gene: TRBJ2-7

CDR3nt: TGCGCCAGCAGCTTCAACGGGTATGTCCAGGGAACTCTCCGGGAGACCCAGTACTTC
CDR3aa: CASSFNGYVQGTLRETQYF
v_gene: TRBV5-1
abundance: NA
d_gene: NA
j_gene: TRBJ2-5

CDR3nt: TGTGCCTCACGACCCGGGGCTAGCGGATACACAGATACGCAGTATTTT
CDR3aa: CASRPGASGYTDTQYF
v_gene: TRBV19
abundance: once
d_gene: TRBD2
j_gene: TRBJ2-3

CDR3nt: TGTGCCAGCAGTGAGGGGACAGGCCCCTATGGCTACACCTTC
CDR3aa: CASSEGTGPYGYTF
v_gene: TRBV25-1
abundance: NA
d_gene: TRBD1
j_gene: TRBJ1-2

CDR3nt: TGTGCCAGCAGCTTGAACAGTGCCGTCATGAACACTGAAGCTTTCTTT
CDR3aa: CASSLNSAVMNTEAFF
v_gene: TRBV7-2
abundance: NA
d_gene: NA
j_gene: TRBJ1-1

CDR3nt: TGTGCCAGCAGACCTGGACAGCTCAATCAGCCCCAGCATTTT
CDR3aa: CASRPGQLNQPQHF
v_gene: TRBV28
abundance: NA
d_gene: NA
j_gene: TRBJ1-5

CDR3nt: TGTGCCAGCAGTCGTTGGACTAGCGGGATTGATGAGCAGTTCTTC
CDR3aa: CASSRWTSGIDEQFF
v_gene: TRBV3-1/TRBV3-2
abundance: NA
d_gene: TRBD2
j_gene: TRBJ2-1

CDR3nt: TGTGCCACCAGCAGAGGGTCAGCTAATGAAAAACTGTTTTTT
CDR3aa: CATSRGSANEKLFF
v_gene: TRBV15
abundance: NA
d_gene: NA
j_gene: TRBJ1-4

CDR3nt: TGCGCCAGCAGTGAGTCTGGGACAGGGATGCAAGAGACCCAGTACTTC
CDR3aa: CASSESGTGMQETQYF
v_gene: TRBV10-2
abundance: few
d_gene: TRBD1
j_gene: TRBJ2-5

CDR3nt: TGCGCCAGCAGCCAAGATTCCCTAGCGGGGGCCTACGAGCAGTACTTC
CDR3aa: CASSQDSLAGAYEQYF
v_gene: TRBV4-3
abundance: NA
d_gene: TRBD2
j_gene: TRBJ2-7

CDR3nt: TGTGCCAGCAATCGCCAGGGGAGGGCCGGGGAGCTGTTTTTT
CDR3aa: CASNRQGRAGELFF
v_gene: TRBV6-6
abundance: few
d_gene: NA
j_gene: TRBJ2-2

CDR3nt: TGTGCCAGCTCACCACCGGGACAGGGCCTCTGGGCCAACGTCCTGACTTTC
CDR3aa: CASSPPGQGLWANVLTF
v_gene: TRBV18
abundance: NA
d_gene: TRBD1
j_gene: TRBJ2-6

CDR3nt: TGTGCCAGCAGTGACGTTGGACAGGGGCCCGGGGAGCTGTTTTTT
CDR3aa: CASSDVGQGPGELFF
v_gene: TRBV6-4
abundance: NA
d_gene: TRBD1
j_gene: TRBJ2-2

CDR3nt: TGTGCCAGTAGTATAGGGCTAGTATACGAGCAGTACTTC
CDR3aa: CASSIGLVYEQYF
v_gene: TRBV19
abundance: NA
d_gene: NA
j_gene: TRBJ2-7

CDR3nt: TGCGCCAGCAGCTCACAGGGGGAGAGCACAGATACGCAGTATTTT
CDR3aa: CASSSQGESTDTQYF
v_gene: TRBV5-1
abundance: NA
d_gene: TRBD1
j_gene: TRBJ2-3

CDR3nt: TGTGCCAGTAGCCGCCGAAAAGGGACAAATGAAAAACTGTTTTTT
CDR3aa: CASSRRKGTNEKLFF
v_gene: TRBV19
abundance: many
d_gene: NA
j_gene: TRBJ1-4

CDR3nt: TGCGCCAGCAGTCCCGGGACAGGAAGTTCCGAGCAGTACTTC
CDR3aa: CASSPGTGSSEQYF
v_gene: TRBV10-1
abundance: NA
d_gene: TRBD1
j_gene: TRBJ2-7

CDR3nt: TGTGCCACCAGCAGGAGACGGGGGAGAGGGGAGCACGAGCAGTACTTC
CDR3aa: CATSRRRGRGEHEQYF
v_gene: TRBV15
abundance: NA
d_gene: NA
j_gene: TRBJ2-7

CDR3nt: TGCGCCAGCAGCTTTGGGGGGCTAGCGGACAATGAGCAGTTCTTC
CDR3aa: CASSFGGLADNEQFF
v_gene: TRBV5-1
abundance: NA
d_gene: NA
j_gene: TRBJ2-1

CDR3nt: TGTGCCAGCAGCTTTCTAGCCGAAAGCTCCTACGAGCAGTACTTC
CDR3aa: CASSFLAESSYEQYF
v_gene: TRBV7-8
abundance: NA
d_gene: NA
j_gene: TRBJ2-7

CDR3nt: TGTGCCAGCAGTGAAGCGCTTCGGGACAGGAGGTACACCTTC
CDR3aa: CASSEALRDRRYTF
v_gene: TRBV2
abundance: NA
d_gene: TRBD1
j_gene: TRBJ1-2

CDR3nt: TGTGCCAGCAGTTACCCCCGACTAGCGGCCTCTGACGAGCAGTACTTC
CDR3aa: CASSYPRLAASDEQYF
v_gene: TRBV6-2/TRBV6-3
abundance: NA
d_gene: TRBD2
j_gene: TRBJ2-7

CDR3nt: TGTGCCAGCAGCTTTACAGGGGGCACCGGGGAGCTGTTTTTT
CDR3aa: CASSFTGGTGELFF
v_gene: TRBV7-2
abundance: NA
d_gene: TRBD1
j_gene: TRBJ2-2

CDR3nt: TGTGCCAGCAGCTTGGGACAGGGAACTGCAGATACGCAGTATTTT
CDR3aa: CASSLGQGTADTQYF
v_gene: TRBV5-8
abundance: NA
d_gene: TRBD1
j_gene: TRBJ2-3

CDR3nt: TGTGCCAGCAGCTTGGCGGGGTTAGACTATGGCTACACCTTC
CDR3aa: CASSLAGLDYGYTF
v_gene: TRBV5-6
abundance: NA
d_gene: NA
j_gene: TRBJ1-2

CDR3nt: TGTGCCAGCAGTTACCACAGGGGCACTGAAGCTTTCTTT
CDR3aa: CASSYHRGTEAFF
v_gene: TRBV6-2/TRBV6-3
abundance: NA
d_gene: TRBD1
j_gene: TRBJ1-1

CDR3nt: TGTGCCAGCAGCCGGAATCGACAGGGCTTCGAGCAGTACTTC
CDR3aa: CASSRNRQGFEQYF
v_gene: TRBV3-1/TRBV3-2
abundance: NA
d_gene: TRBD1
j_gene: TRBJ2-7

CDR3nt: TGTGCCAGCAGTTACCGGCAGGACTCTGCTGCCACTGAAGCTTTCTTT
CDR3aa: CASSYRQDSAATEAFF
v_gene: TRBV6-5
abundance: NA
d_gene: NA
j_gene: TRBJ1-1

CDR3nt: TGTGCCAGCCCCCAGGGGCCATCCGGGGAGCTGTTTTTT
CDR3aa: CASPQGPSGELFF
v_gene: TRBV6-5
abundance: NA
d_gene: NA
j_gene: TRBJ2-2

CDR3nt: TGTGCCAGCAATCGGGACACCGGCTCAGATACGCAGTATTTT
CDR3aa: CASNRDTGSDTQYF
v_gene: TRBV2
abundance: NA
d_gene: NA
j_gene: TRBJ2-3

CDR3nt: TGTGCCAGCAGCTTAACGTTTGCGGGAGGTGAGCAGTTCTTC
CDR3aa: CASSLTFAGGEQFF
v_gene: TRBV7-3
abundance: NA
d_gene: TRBD2
j_gene: TRBJ2-1

CDR3nt: TGTGCCACCAGTGGCTCTAGCGGGAAAATTCACAATGAGCAGTTCTTC
CDR3aa: CATSGSSGKIHNEQFF
v_gene: TRBV24-1
abundance: NA
d_gene: TRBD2
j_gene: TRBJ2-1

CDR3nt: TGTGCCAGCAGTGAACCACAGACAGGGGGCTTCACAGATACGCAGTATTTT
CDR3aa: CASSEPQTGGFTDTQYF
v_gene: TRBV6-1
abundance: NA
d_gene: TRBD1
j_gene: TRBJ2-3

CDR3nt: TGTGCCAGCAGCGTAGGCGGGGAAAACATTCAGTACTTC
CDR3aa: CASSVGGENIQYF
v_gene: TRBV9
abundance: once
d_gene: NA
j_gene: TRBJ2-4

CDR3nt: TGTGCCAGCAGTTACTCGATTTCGGTGAACACTGAAGCTTTCTTT
CDR3aa: CASSYSISVNTEAFF
v_gene: TRBV6-2/TRBV6-3
abundance: NA
d_gene: NA
j_gene: TRBJ1-1

CDR3nt: TGTGCCAGCAGCCCCGATTTAGCGGGACGGACAGATACGCAGTATTTT
CDR3aa: CASSPDLAGRTDTQYF
v_gene: TRBV7-9
abundance: NA
d_gene: TRBD2
j_gene: TRBJ2-3

CDR3nt: TGTGCCAGCAGCTTAGGGACAGGGACCGGAAACACCATATATTTT
CDR3aa: CASSLGTGTGNTIYF
v_gene: TRBV7-2
abundance: NA
d_gene: TRBD1
j_gene: TRBJ1-3

CDR3nt: TGTGCCAGCAGTGAACAGTTAAGCAATCAGCCCCAGCATTTT
CDR3aa: CASSEQLSNQPQHF
v_gene: TRBV6-1
abundance: NA
d_gene: NA
j_gene: TRBJ1-5

CDR3nt: TGTGCCAGCAGCCAAGAGGAGGTGGGGTACCGGAGCGTCTTC
CDR3aa: CASSQEEVGYRSVF
v_gene: TRBV3-1/TRBV3-2
abundance: NA
d_gene: NA
j_gene: TRBJ2-1

CDR3nt: TGCGCCAGCAGCGCACTAGCGGGAGTTAATGCTAATGAGCAGTTCTTC
CDR3aa: CASSALAGVNANEQFF
v_gene: TRBV5-1
abundance: NA
d_gene: TRBD2
j_gene: TRBJ2-1